A selection of T cell receptor beta chains follows, all from one sample in a study. TCRdb re-called the 5' RACE reads through MiXCR, storing one row per CDR3 protein. This sample carries 35,000 to 50,000 distinct CDR3 sequences, around 30% of them seen once, and the ten largest clones take 3.5% to 4%. Sequencing input: memory CD4+ T cells sorted from a lymph node. The origin of the receptors is a female donor with breast cancer. CDR3s include the opening cysteine and the closing phenylalanine or tryptophan. The D gene is left open where the match is weak. Size values are once, few and many counts, or a class for expanded clones, and some rows have none.

d_call clone_size j_call v_call cdr3_nt cdr3_aa
TRBD1 once TRBJ2-1 TRBV12-3/TRBV12-4 TGTGCCAGCAGTCTGACCTTACAGGGGGCCTACAATGAGCAGTTCTTC CASSLTLQGAYNEQFF
. . TRBJ2-1 TRBV5-5 TGTGCCAGCAGCTTCCCGATCTACAATGAGCGGTTCTTC CASSFPIYNERFF
TRBD2 . TRBJ2-5 TRBV12-3/TRBV12-4 TGTGCCAGCAGTTTGACTAGCGGGGAAGAGACCCAGTACTTC CASSLTSGEETQYF
. . TRBJ1-1 TRBV6-2/TRBV6-3 TGTGCCAGCAGCCTTCTGGGTACTGAAGCTTTCTTT CASSLLGTEAFF
. . TRBJ2-1 TRBV9 TGTGCCAGCAGCGTACGGGGAGTAGAGCAGTTCTTC CASSVRGVEQFF
TRBD1 . TRBJ2-1 TRBV28 TGTGCCAGCAGTTTAGGGCAGGGGGCGGATGAGCAGTTCTTC CASSLGQGADEQFF
TRBD2 once TRBJ2-5 TRBV28 TGTGCCAGCAGTTCCAGCGGGAGGGTCCAAGAGACCCAGTACTTC CASSSSGRVQETQYF
TRBD2 . TRBJ2-3 TRBV29-1 TGCAGCGTTCCCCTAGCGGGGGGGCAGACAGATACGCAGTATTTT CSVPLAGGQTDTQYF
TRBD2 . TRBJ2-7 TRBV5-1 TGCGCCAGCAGGGGACTAGATAACTACGAGCAGTACTTC CASRGLDNYEQYF
. . TRBJ1-2 TRBV12-3/TRBV12-4 TGTGCCAGCAGGGGTTGGACGGGCGGTGGCTACACCTTC CASRGWTGGGYTF
. few TRBJ2-2 TRBV7-9 TGTGCCAGCAGGGGGAGGACAGGCGAGTTCACCGGGGAGCTGTTTTTT CASRGRTGEFTGELFF
TRBD2 few TRBJ2-3 TRBV6-2/TRBV6-3 TGTGCCAGCAGTATTTATAGCGGGAGCACAGATACGCAGTATTTT CASSIYSGSTDTQYF
. . TRBJ1-1 TRBV2 TGTGCCAGCAGTACCGACGGGAACACTGAAGCTTTCTTT CASSTDGNTEAFF
. once TRBJ2-1 TRBV27 TGTGCCAGCAGTTTACCCCCCCCTGGGCAGTTCTTC CASSLPPPGQFF
. . TRBJ1-4 TRBV7-2 TGTGCCAGCAGCCCTTCCACCGGGCGGGTTGAAAAACTGTTTTTT CASSPSTGRVEKLFF
. . TRBJ2-5 TRBV9 TGTGCCAGCAGCGCCCAGGGGTTGGGATCGGAGACCCAGTACTTC CASSAQGLGSETQYF
TRBD1 . TRBJ1-5 TRBV12-3/TRBV12-4 TGTGCCAGCAGGTCCACAGGGGGCGGGCAGCCCCAGCATTTT CASRSTGGGQPQHF
. . TRBJ2-1 TRBV10-3 TGTGCCTCCACTGTAGGGGGGGTGATCAATGAGCAGTTCTTC CASTVGGVINEQFF
. few TRBJ2-5 TRBV9 TGTGCCAGCAGCTATACCCACTTAAAGGAGACCCAGTACTTC CASSYTHLKETQYF
TRBD2 few TRBJ2-1 TRBV4-2 TGTGCCAGCAGCCCTGGGACTAGCGGGAGGAGTTGGAATGAGCAGTTCTTC CASSPGTSGRSWNEQFF
. . TRBJ2-2 TRBV6-2/TRBV6-3 TGTGCCACCCTACTCGCGGGGGCTGGGGCCGGGGAGCTGTTTTTT CATLLAGAGAGELFF
TRBD1 . TRBJ1-5 TRBV28 TGTGCCAGCAGCCCGGACAGGGTTGGCAATCAGCCCCAGCGTTTT CASSPDRVGNQPQRF
. . TRBJ1-1 TRBV9 TGTGCCAGCAGCCCTCAGGGGAGGGGGGGCACTGAAGCTTTCTTT CASSPQGRGGTEAFF
. few TRBJ2-2 TRBV7-3 TGTGCCAGCAGTGGGGCTAGTTCCGGGGAGCTGTTTTTT CASSGASSGELFF
TRBD2 . TRBJ2-3 TRBV4-1 TGCGCCAGCAGCCAAATGGTTAGCGGGTTTGACACAGATACGCAGTATTTT CASSQMVSGFDTDTQYF
TRBD2 few TRBJ2-1 TRBV28 TGTGCCAGCAATACCGGGACTAGCGGGAGGTGGTTCTTC CASNTGTSGRWFF
TRBD1 once TRBJ2-4 TRBV5-6 TGTGCCGGCAGCTACCGAGGGACAGGGGGCAACATTCAGTACTTC CAGSYRGTGGNIQYF
. few TRBJ2-3 TRBV12-3/TRBV12-4 TGTGCCAGCAGGACTAGCACAGATACGCAGTATTTT CASRTSTDTQYF
. . TRBJ2-7 TRBV7-9 TGTGCCAGCAGCCCCGTTGTGGCAGGGAGCTCCTACGAGCAGTACTTC CASSPVVAGSSYEQYF
TRBD2 . TRBJ2-3 TRBV20-1 TGCAGTGCTAGAGGACTAGCGGGAGTAGACTGGGATACGCAGTATTTT CSARGLAGVDWDTQYF
TRBD1 . TRBJ1-6 TRBV20-1 TGCAGTACTCTCACTATGACAGGGGAGGATTCACCCCTCCACTTT CSTLTMTGEDSPLHF
. few TRBJ2-3 TRBV7-6 TGTGCCAGCAGCTTTTCCTCCGGCTACACAGATACGCAGTATTTT CASSFSSGYTDTQYF
TRBD1 . TRBJ2-2 TRBV5-1 TGCGCCAGCAGCGACGACAGGGCGAACACCGGGGAGCTGTTTTTT CASSDDRANTGELFF
. . TRBJ2-7 TRBV20-1 TGCAGTGCTCTGCAAGCGGGCATACTCTACGAGCAGTACTTC CSALQAGILYEQYF
. . TRBJ1-5 TRBV7-2 TGTGCCAGCAGCTTATGGGAGGAGCACAATCAGCCCCAGCATTTT CASSLWEEHNQPQHF
TRBD2 . TRBJ2-7 TRBV20-1 TGCAGTGCCGAGACGGACGGGACTAGTTCCTACGAGCAGTACTTC CSAETDGTSSYEQYF
TRBD1 many TRBJ1-2 TRBV6-1 TGTGCCCTTGACAGGGAATTGGGTGGCTACACCTTC CALDRELGGYTF
. . TRBJ1-2 TRBV24-1 TGTGCCACCAGTGCGCTCAGAGAGGGGTATAACTATGGCTACACCTTC CATSALREGYNYGYTF